In this sample, the clone carrying this T cell receptor (beta chain) turned up a few times. Its antigen remains unknown. The data stem from a study of cytomegalovirus exposure and HLA in healthy donors. These donors counted as nominally healthy when sampled, but unrecorded immune exposures were likely. CDR1 is SGHRS, CDR2 YFSETQ, per germline. V was pared by 4 bases and J by 2 bases, with 9 bases between. The CDR3 consists of 13 residues. The PCR was carried out with 60 Vbeta primers and 13 Jbeta primers. Authors' analysis steps: A later analysis counted 65 million to 90 million unique TCR beta chains, about 11 million shared. Assay: immunoSEQ multiplex PCR; the TCRdb copy retains only in-frame clones and omits some. V and J calls plus clone size are reproduced from that table; the DNA served to infer D and trimming. The data hold more than 95,000 clones, with just under 75% observed a single time. Study-wide points: Among the sequence variants, a highly shared cluster was likely an artifact of sequencing.

The V call is TRBV5-1, the J call TRBJ1-1; D remains ambiguous. The material sequenced was PBMCs. The TCR comes from a man in his sixties in good health and CMV-seropositive. The CDR3 bases are TGCGCCAGCAGCCGCGACTCTAACACTGAAGCTTTCTTT. This gives the protein CASSRDSNTEAFF.